What follows describes a single T cell receptor (beta chain). The CDR3 is 14 residues long. CDR1 is SGHRS, CDR2 YFSETQ, per germline. With 4 bases clipped from V and 8 bases from J, the junction kept 7 bases outside the gene matches. Data came from immunoSEQ multiplex PCR; TCRdb stores just in-frame clones and leaves some out. The top ten clones hold about 5.7% of a sample with some 73,000 clones, approximately 86% of them seen once. This sample is drawn from a study of blood T cell repertoires in COVID-19. The V call is TRBV5-1, the J call TRBJ1-4, with TRBD1 matching over 8 bases. Sequenced material: peripheral blood. The sequence came from a man at least 80 years old with COVID-19, enrolled during active disease. The CDR3 nucleotides read TGCGCCAGCAGCCCCACAGGGGGTGAGGAAAAACTGTTTTTT. It yields the protein CASSPTGGEEKLFF.